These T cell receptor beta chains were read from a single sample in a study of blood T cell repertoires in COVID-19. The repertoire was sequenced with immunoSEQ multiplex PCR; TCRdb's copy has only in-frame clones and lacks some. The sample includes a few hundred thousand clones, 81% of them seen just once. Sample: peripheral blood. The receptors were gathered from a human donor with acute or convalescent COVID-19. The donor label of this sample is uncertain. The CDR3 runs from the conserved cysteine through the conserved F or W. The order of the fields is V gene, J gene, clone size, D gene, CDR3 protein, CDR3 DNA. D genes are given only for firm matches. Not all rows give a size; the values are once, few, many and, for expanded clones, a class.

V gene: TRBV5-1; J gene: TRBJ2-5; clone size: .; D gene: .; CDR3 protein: CASSWTYQETQYF; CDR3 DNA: TGCGCCAGCAGTTGGACATATCAAGAGACCCAGTACTTC
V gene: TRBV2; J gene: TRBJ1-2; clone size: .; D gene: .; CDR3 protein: CASSEQSAGYTF; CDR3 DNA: TGTGCCAGCAGTGAACAGTCTGCAGGCTACACCTTC
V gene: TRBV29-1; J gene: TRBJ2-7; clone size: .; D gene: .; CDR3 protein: CSVGTVAYEQYF; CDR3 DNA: TGCAGCGTTGGGACAGTCGCCTACGAGCAGTACTTC
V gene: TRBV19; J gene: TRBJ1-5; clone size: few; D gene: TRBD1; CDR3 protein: CASSKYSQGVNQPQHF; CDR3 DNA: TGTGCCAGTAGTAAGTACTCACAGGGGGTTAATCAGCCCCAGCATTTT
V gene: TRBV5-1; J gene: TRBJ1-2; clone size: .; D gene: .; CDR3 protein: CASSSDRRYGYTF; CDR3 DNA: TGCGCCAGCAGCTCCGACAGGCGCTATGGCTACACCTTC
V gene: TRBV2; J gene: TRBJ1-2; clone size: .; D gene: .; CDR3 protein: CASSRGSAIGGYTF; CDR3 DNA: TGTGCCAGCAGTAGGGGCAGTGCGATCGGTGGCTACACCTTC
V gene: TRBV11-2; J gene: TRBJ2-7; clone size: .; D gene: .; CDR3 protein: CASSLTELYYEQYF; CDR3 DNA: TGTGCCAGCAGCTTGACAGAACTATACTACGAGCAGTACTTC
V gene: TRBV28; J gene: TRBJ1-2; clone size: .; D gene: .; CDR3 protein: CASSLRRANYGYTF; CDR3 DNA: TGTGCCAGCAGTTTGCGGAGAGCTAACTATGGCTACACCTTC
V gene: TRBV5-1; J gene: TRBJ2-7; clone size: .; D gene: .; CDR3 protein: CASSPGQSYEQYF; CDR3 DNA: TGCGCCAGCAGCCCCGGACAGTCCTACGAGCAGTACTTC
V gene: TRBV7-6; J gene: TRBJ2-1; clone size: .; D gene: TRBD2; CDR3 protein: CASSPAILAGGGGYNEQFF; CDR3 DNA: TGTGCCAGCAGCCCAGCAATTCTAGCGGGAGGTGGTGGTTACAATGAGCAGTTCTTC
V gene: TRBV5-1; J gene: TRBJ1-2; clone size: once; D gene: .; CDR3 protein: CASSQGTASYGYTF; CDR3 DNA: TGCGCCAGCAGCCAAGGGACTGCTTCCTATGGCTACACCTTC
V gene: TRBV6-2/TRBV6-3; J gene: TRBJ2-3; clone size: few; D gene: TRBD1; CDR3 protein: CASSKRQGTDTQYF; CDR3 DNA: TGTGCCAGCAGTAAACGACAGGGGACAGATACGCAGTATTTT
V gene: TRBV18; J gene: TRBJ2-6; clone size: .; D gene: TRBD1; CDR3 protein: CASSPLKAGGSTGANVLTF; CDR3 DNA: TGTGCCAGCTCACCCCTAAAGGCAGGGGGCTCAACTGGGGCCAACGTCCTGACTTTC
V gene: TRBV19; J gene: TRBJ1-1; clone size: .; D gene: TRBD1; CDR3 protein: CASILTGTGKNTEAFF; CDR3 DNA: TGTGCCAGTATACTCACGGGGACAGGCAAGAACACTGAAGCTTTCTTT
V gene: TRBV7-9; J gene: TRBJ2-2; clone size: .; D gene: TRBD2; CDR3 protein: CASSLTGGVGGELFF; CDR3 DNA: TGTGCCAGCAGCCTTACGGGAGGGGTCGGCGGGGAGCTGTTTTTT
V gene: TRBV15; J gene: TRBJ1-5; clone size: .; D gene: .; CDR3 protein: CATSRDTGVVQPQHF; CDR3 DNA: TGTGCCACCAGCAGAGATACGGGGGTCGTTCAGCCCCAGCATTTT
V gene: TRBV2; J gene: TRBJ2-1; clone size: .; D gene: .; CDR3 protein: CASSEEAGPYNEQFF; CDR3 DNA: TGTGCCAGCAGTGAAGAGGCGGGGCCTTACAATGAGCAGTTCTTC
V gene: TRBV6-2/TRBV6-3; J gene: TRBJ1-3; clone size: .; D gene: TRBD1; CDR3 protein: CASSLTGSGNTIYF; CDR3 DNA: TGTGCCAGCAGTTTGACAGGGTCTGGAAACACCATATATTTT
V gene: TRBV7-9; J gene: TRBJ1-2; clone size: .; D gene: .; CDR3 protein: CASSLGAVPLRDGYTF; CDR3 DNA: TGTGCCAGCAGCTTAGGGGCTGTACCCCTTAGAGATGGCTACACCTTC
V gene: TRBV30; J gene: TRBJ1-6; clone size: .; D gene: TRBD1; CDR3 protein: CAWSLSRTGVSPLHF; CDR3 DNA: TGTGCCTGGAGTCTATCCCGGACAGGGGTTTCACCCCTCCACTTT
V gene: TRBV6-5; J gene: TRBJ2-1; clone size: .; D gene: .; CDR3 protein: CASSLRGSYNEQFF; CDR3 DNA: TGTGCCAGCAGCTTGCGTGGTTCCTACAATGAGCAGTTCTTC
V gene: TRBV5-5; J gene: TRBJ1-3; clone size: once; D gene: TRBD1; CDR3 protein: CASSTTDRGAGNTIYF; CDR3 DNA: TGTGCCAGCAGCACCACAGACAGGGGTGCTGGAAACACCATATATTTT
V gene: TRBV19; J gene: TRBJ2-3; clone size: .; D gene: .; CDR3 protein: CASSMFPGGGGPDTQYF; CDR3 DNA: TGTGCCAGTAGTATGTTCCCAGGTGGGGGGGGCCCAGATACGCAGTATTTT
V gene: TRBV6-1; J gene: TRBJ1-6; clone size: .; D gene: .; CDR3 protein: CASSERRQPPSPLHF; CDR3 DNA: TGTGCCAGCAGTGAAAGGCGGCAGCCTCCTTCACCCCTCCACTTT
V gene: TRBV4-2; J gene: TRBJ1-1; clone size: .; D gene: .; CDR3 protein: CASSQEWGGTEAFF; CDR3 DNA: TGTGCCAGCAGCCAAGAATGGGGGGGGACTGAAGCTTTCTTT
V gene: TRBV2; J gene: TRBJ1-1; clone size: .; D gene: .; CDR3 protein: CARSGRMNTEAFF; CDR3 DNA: TGTGCCAGATCCGGGAGGATGAACACTGAAGCTTTCTTT
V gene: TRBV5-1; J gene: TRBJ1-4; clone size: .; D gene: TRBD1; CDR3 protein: CASSSQGLNEKLFF; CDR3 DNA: TGCGCCAGCAGCTCACAGGGGTTAAATGAAAAACTGTTTTTT
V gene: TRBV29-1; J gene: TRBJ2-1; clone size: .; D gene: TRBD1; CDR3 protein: CSVEGDSSNEQFF; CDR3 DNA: TGCAGCGTTGAAGGGGACAGTTCTAATGAGCAGTTCTTC
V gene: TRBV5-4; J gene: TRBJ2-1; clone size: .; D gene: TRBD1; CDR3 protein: CASSQNRGNEQFF; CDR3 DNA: TGTGCCAGCAGCCAAAACAGGGGAAATGAGCAGTTCTTC
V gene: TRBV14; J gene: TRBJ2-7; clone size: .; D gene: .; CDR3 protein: CASSQYRDNPSYEQYF; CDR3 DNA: TGTGCCAGCAGCCAATACCGGGACAATCCGTCCTACGAGCAGTACTTC
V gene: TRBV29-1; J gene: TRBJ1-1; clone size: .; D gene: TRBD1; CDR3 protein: CSVESRDRANTEAFF; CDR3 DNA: TGCAGCGTTGAAAGCCGGGACAGGGCGAACACTGAAGCTTTCTTT
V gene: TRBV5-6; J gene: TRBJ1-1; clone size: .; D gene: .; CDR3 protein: CASSLTTGQGDTEAFF; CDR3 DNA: TGTGCCAGCAGCTTGACTACAGGGCAGGGAGACACTGAAGCTTTCTTT
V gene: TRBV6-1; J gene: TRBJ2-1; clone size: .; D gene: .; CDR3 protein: CASSVRPPGGPSSYNEQFF; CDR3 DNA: TGTGCCAGCAGTGTGAGACCCCCCGGGGGACCTAGCTCCTACAATGAGCAGTTCTTC
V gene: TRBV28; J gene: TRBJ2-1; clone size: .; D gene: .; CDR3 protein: CASSLLQGGYNEQFF; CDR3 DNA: TGTGCCAGCAGTTTGTTACAGGGCGGATACAATGAGCAGTTCTTC
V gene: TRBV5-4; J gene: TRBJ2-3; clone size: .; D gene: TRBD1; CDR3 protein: CASSLIGRRGTDTQYF; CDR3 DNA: TGTGCCAGCAGCTTGATTGGACGCAGGGGGACAGATACGCAGTATTTT